This TCR beta chain is drawn from a study of shared clonotypes between healthy human individuals. The table came from immunoSEQ multiplex PCR; TCRdb's copy has only in-frame clones and leaves some out. The sample has millions of clones; less than 95% are singletons. Selected positively for CCR7 and CD45RO-negative, naive CD8 cells excluded terminally differentiated effector memory CD45RA+ cells. Trimming pared 1 base from V and 7 bases from J, leaving 13 bases between. In germline, CDR1 is SGHVS, CDR2 FQNEAQ. The CDR3 runs to 15 residues. The study, taken as a whole, reports: Richness estimates generally favored naive over memory subsets. Having only a few donors restricted how much genetic and exposure-history diversity was captured. When naive CD4 clonotypes were compared across several donors, approximately 5% were shared. Rarefaction analysis demonstrated incomplete sorted-subset sequencing notwithstanding large depth.

In its sample, this clone was seen once. Its antigen remains unknown. The receptor's source is a man aged 18 to 35 in good health. Input material: naive CD8+ T cells sorted from blood. This chain connects TRBV7-8 to TRBJ2-2, with D hard to call. The CDR3 DNA follows: TGTGCCAGCAGCTTAGTTCCCGAAGCGATCGGGGAGCTGTTTTTT. Translation gives CASSLVPEAIGELFF. The entire variable domain, with the rest obtained from reference TRBV7-8 and TRBJ2-2, is as follows: GAGVSQSPRYKVAKRGQDVALRCDPISGHVSLFWYQQALGQGPEFLTYFQNEAQLDKSGLPSDRFFAERPEGSVSTLKIQRTQQEDSAVYLCASSLVPEAIGELFFGEGSRLTVL.